One and the same sample provided the 9 T cell receptor beta chains below, sequenced in a study of T cells in Graves' hyperthyroidism and ophthalmopathy. Amplified TCR beta CDR3 regions derived from RNA transcripts. HTBI primers were used for first-round RT-PCR of the TCR CDR3. MiXCR, run by TCRdb on the multiplex PCR reads, gives a single entry per CDR3 protein. Of some 210,000 distinct CDR3 sequences listed, roughly 17% are singletons. The sequencing sample was made of blood. All receptors come from a middle-aged man with Graves' hyperthyroidism.

CDR3 amino acids: CASKSSGQMKPQHF. CDR3 coding DNA: TGTGCCAGCAAAAGTTCGGGACAGATGAAGCCCCAGCATTTT. The genes are TRBV6-1 and TRBJ1-5; 7 bases line up with TRBD1. Per the germline V gene, CDR1 is MNHNS and CDR2 is SASEGT. This CDR3 has 14 residues. J gave up 8 bases and V 7 bases, and 11 bases lay outside the gene matches.

In this sample, this clonotype turned up a few times. The J gene is TRBJ2-3, the V gene TRBV6-1; a weak D match, TRBD2 (6 bases). Trimming removed 7 bases from V and 3 bases from J, with 20 bases in between. The CDR3 extends over 16 amino acids. The germline CDR1 and CDR2 sequences are MNHNS and SASEGT. The CDR3 DNA reads as TGTGCCAGCACCGGCTATAGGGGAGGAGGAACAGATACGCAGTATTTT. It codes for CASTGYRGGGTDTQYF.

As concerns this clonotype: It may be a read error: a sequence one base away is much more abundant. V usage is TRBV12-3 or TRBV12-4 and J usage is TRBJ1-2; possible D gene TRBD1, 5 bases. The V gene lost 7 bases and the J gene lost 9 bases, with 18 bases spanning the gap. The CDR3 contains 13 residues. DNA for the CDR3: TGTGCCAGCAACTTGGGCCACGGGGACTGCTACACCTTC. This encodes CASNLGHGDCYTF.

This clonotype occurred a few times. The CDR3 coding sequence is TGTGCCAGCAGCCAATCCTCCATTACCGGGACAGGTTTATTCTACGAGCAGTACTTC. This sequence encodes CASSQSSITGTGLFYEQYF. The genes are TRBV7-2 and TRBJ2-7; TRBD1 aligns across 8 bases. CDR1 is SGHTA, CDR2 FQGNSA, per germline. The length of the CDR3 is 19 residues. J lost 3 bases, V lost 5 bases, and 21 bases had no gene match.

This clonotype turned up a few times. The chain is built from TRBV9 and TRBJ1-2; D remains ambiguous. Germline V gives CDR1 SGDLS, CDR2 YYNGEE. Trimming shortened V by 0 bases and J by 1 base, and 7 bases separated the two germline ends. The CDR3 covers 14 residues. In DNA form, the CDR3 reads TGTGCCAGCAGCGTAGTTGCCGGTAACTATGGCTACACCTTC. Residues: CASSVVAGNYGYTF.

The rearrangement links TRBV30 to TRBJ2-7; 9 positions match TRBD2. The CDR3 extends over 18 amino acids. Germline trimming cut 0 bases from V and 6 bases from J; bases unmatched to any gene: 18. Germline CDR1 reads GTSNPN; CDR2 reads SVGIG (reference sequence). The CDR3 nucleotides read TGTGCCTGGAGTGTCACCCCCTATAGCGGGAGAGGGCAGTCCGAGCAGTACTTC. Its protein product is CAWSVTPYSGRGQSEQYF.

This clonotype was counted between two and nine times. The V gene is TRBV19, the J gene TRBJ2-1, with a weak D call TRBD2 (6 bases). Per the germline V gene, CDR1 is LNHDA and CDR2 is SQIVND (reference sequence). This CDR3 spans 16 amino acids. Between the trimmed V and J ends, which lost 5 bases and 0 bases, there was a span of 14 bases. The CDR3, as DNA: TGTGCCAGTAGTGCGGGACTTTTTAGCTCCTACAATGAGCAGTTCTTC. Translation: CASSAGLFSSYNEQFF.

This chain joins TRBV9 and TRBJ2-1, with 8 positions matching TRBD2. The ends lost 1 base at V and 4 bases at J; junction bases unmatched: 7. The germline V gene encodes CDR1 SGDLS and CDR2 YYNGEE. The CDR3 is 16 amino acids. The CDR3 region has the DNA TGTGCCAGCAGCGTATTTTCGGGACTAGTGTACAATGAGCAGTTCTTC. Its protein product is CASSVFSGLVYNEQFF.

The V and J genes are TRBV7-9 and TRBJ2-2; TRBD2 agrees at 9 bases. Germline CDR1 is SEHNR and CDR2 is FQNEAQ (reference sequence). This CDR3 is 15 amino acids long. With 5 bases clipped from V and 5 bases from J, the junction kept 6 bases outside the gene matches. CDR3 sequence: CASSPTSGPTGELFF. The CDR3 nucleotides read TGTGCCAGCAGCCCAACTAGCGGGCCTACCGGGGAGCTGTTTTTT.